This T cell receptor (beta chain) emerged from a study of CD8+CD57+ T cells in acquired aplastic anemia. Study summary: Average DNA yield from sorted CD4+ and CD8+ cells was around 3 ug. CD4+ reads averaged about 10.8 million in healthy donors. Study-wide results and caveats: Between patients and controls, some 31 CD8+ CDR3 sequences were found in common. Patients and controls had CD8+ Simpson's diversity values that were not significantly distinct.

A note on this clonotype: Its specificity is not known.

The CDR3 has 14 amino acids. V gave up 9 bases and J gave up 1 base, with 15 bases separating them. Germline V gene lookup returns CDR1 SGHTA and CDR2 FQGNSA. Profiling of TCR beta VDJ combinations and CDR3 sequences used genomic DNA as template. TCRdb passed the reads through MiXCR, listing each CDR3 protein once. The sample has some 130,000 distinct CDR3 sequences, around 46% seen once. The receptor comes from a human donor in good health, serving as a control. The sample taken for sequencing was sorted CD4+, CD8+, or CD8+CD57+ T cells (not recorded which) from PBMCs. V and J are TRBV7-2 and TRBJ1-1, with D tentatively TRBD1 (6 bases). CDR3 nucleotides: TGTGCCAGTAGAGGGGGTTCGGGGAACACTGAAGCTTTCTTT. It specifies CASRGGSGNTEAFF.